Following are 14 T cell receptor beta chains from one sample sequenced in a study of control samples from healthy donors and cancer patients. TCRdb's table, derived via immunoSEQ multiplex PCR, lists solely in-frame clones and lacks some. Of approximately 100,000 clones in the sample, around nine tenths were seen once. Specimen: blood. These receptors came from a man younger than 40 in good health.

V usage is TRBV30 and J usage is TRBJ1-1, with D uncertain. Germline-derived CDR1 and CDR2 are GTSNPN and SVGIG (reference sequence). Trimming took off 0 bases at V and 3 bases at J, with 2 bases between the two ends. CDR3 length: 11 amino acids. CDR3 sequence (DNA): TGTGCCTGGAGTGTTTACACTGAAGCTTTCTTT. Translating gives CAWSVYTEAFF.

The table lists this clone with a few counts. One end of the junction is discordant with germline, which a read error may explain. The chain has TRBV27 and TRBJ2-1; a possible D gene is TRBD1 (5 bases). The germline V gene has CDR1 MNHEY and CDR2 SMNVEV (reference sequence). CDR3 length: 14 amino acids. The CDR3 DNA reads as TGTGCCAGCAGCTTATCAGGGCTTAGCAATGAGCAGTTCTTC. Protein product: CASSLSGLSNEQFF.

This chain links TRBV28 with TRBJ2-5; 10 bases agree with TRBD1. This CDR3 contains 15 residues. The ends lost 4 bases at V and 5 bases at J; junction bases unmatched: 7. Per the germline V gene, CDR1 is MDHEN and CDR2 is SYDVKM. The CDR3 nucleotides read TGTGCCAGCAGTTCTGGGGGACAGGGGCCGGAGACCCAGTACTTC. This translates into CASSSGGQGPETQYF.

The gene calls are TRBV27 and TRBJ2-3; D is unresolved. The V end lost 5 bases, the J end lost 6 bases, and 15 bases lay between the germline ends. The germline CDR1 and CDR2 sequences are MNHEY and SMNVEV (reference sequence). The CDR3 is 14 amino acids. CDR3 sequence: CASSVIDRSDTQYF. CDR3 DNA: TGTGCCAGCAGTGTGATCGATAGGTCGGATACGCAGTATTTT.

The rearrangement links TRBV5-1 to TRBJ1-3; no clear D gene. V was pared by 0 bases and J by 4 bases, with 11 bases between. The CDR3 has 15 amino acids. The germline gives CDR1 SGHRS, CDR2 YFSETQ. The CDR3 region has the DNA TGCGCCAGCAGCTTGGCCTTGCAAGGAGGAAACACCATATATTTT. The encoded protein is CASSLALQGGNTIYF.

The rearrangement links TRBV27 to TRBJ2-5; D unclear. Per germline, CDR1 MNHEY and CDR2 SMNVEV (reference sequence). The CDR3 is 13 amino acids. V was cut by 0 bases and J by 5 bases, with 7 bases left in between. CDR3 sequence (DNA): TGTGCCAGCAGTTTATCCCCCCGGGAGACCCAGTACTTC. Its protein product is CASSLSPRETQYF.

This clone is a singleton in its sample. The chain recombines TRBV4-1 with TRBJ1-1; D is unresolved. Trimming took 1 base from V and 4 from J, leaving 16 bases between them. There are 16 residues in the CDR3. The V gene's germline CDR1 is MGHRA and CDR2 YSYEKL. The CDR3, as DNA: TGCGCCAGCAGCCAAGTACTACAGATTAAGTCCACTGAAGCTTTCTTT. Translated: CASSQVLQIKSTEAFF.

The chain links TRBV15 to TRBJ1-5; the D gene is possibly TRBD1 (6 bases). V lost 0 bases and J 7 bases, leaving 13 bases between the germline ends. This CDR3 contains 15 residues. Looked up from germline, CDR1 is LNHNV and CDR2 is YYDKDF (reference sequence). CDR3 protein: CATSRDFYQGQPQHF. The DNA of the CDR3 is TGTGCCACCAGCAGAGATTTTTACCAGGGGCAGCCCCAGCATTTT.

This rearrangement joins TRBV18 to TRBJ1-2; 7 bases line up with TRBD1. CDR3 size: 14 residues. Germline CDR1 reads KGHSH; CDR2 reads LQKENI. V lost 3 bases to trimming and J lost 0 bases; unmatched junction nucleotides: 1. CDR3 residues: CASSPDRANYGYTF. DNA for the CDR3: TGTGCCAGCTCACCCGACAGGGCTAACTATGGCTACACCTTC.

As DNA, the CDR3 is TGTGCCACCAGTGATCTCCGACGGGACTCCTCCTACAATGAGCAGTTCTTC. Translating gives CATSDLRRDSSYNEQFF. V usage is TRBV24-1 and J usage is TRBJ2-1; D possibly corresponds to TRBD2 (6 bases). CDR3 size: 17 residues. Germline values: CDR1 KGHDR, CDR2 SFDVKD. Trimming removed 3 bases at V and 0 bases at J, with 14 bases between.

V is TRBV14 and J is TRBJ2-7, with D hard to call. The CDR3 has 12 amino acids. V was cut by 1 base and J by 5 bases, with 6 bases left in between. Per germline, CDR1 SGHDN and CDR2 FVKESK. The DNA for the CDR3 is TGTGCCAGCAGCCAAGTCTTCCACGAGCAGTACTTC. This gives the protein CASSQVFHEQYF.

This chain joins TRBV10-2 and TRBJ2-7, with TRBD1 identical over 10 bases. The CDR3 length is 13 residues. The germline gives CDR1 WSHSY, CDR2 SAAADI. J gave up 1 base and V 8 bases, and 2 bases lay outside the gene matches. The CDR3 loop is CASSDRGSYEQYF. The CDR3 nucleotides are TGCGCCAGCTCGGACAGGGGGTCCTACGAGCAGTACTTC.

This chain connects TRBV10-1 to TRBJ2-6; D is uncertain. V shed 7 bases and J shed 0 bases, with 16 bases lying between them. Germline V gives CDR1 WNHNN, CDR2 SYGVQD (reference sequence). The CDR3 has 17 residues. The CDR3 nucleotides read TGCGCCAGCAATGGCATGGGTACAGACTCTGGGGCCAACGTCCTGACTTTC. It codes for CASNGMGTDSGANVLTF.

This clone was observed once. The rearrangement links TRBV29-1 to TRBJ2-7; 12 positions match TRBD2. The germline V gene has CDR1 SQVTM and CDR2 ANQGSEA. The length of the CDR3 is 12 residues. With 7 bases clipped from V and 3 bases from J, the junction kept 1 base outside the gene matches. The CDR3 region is CSATSGSYEQYF. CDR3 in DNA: TGCAGCGCGACTAGCGGGAGCTACGAGCAGTACTTC.